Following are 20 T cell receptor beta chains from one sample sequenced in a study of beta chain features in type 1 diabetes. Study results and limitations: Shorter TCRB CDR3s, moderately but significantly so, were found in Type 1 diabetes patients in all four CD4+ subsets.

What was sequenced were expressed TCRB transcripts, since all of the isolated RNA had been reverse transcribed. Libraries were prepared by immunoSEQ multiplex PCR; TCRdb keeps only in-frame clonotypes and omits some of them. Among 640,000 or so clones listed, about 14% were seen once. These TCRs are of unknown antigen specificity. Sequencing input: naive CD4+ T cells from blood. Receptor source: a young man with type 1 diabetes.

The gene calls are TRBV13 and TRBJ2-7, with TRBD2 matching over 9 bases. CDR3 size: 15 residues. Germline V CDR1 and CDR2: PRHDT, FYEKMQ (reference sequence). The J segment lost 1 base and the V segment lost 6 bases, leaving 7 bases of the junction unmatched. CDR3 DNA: TGTGCCAGCAGTCAAGGGCTAGCGGGATCCTACGAGCAGTACTTC. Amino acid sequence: CASSQGLAGSYEQYF.

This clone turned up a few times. The CDR3 DNA is TGTGCCAGCAGTTTAGGCGGGACAGGCCCCGTCCCCCCCTATGGCTACACCTTC. Translating gives CASSLGGTGPVPPYGYTF. The V gene is TRBV28, the J gene TRBJ1-2, with 8 bases that match TRBD1. Germline CDR1 and CDR2: MDHEN and SYDVKM. J lost 4 bases, V lost 2 bases, and 15 bases had no gene match. This CDR3 is 18 amino acids long.

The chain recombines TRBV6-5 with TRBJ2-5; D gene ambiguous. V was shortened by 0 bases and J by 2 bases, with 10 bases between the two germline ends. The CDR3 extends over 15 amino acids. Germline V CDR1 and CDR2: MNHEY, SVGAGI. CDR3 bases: TGTGCCAGCAGTTACTCGAGCCCTACGCAAGAGACCCAGTACTTC. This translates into CASSYSSPTQETQYF.

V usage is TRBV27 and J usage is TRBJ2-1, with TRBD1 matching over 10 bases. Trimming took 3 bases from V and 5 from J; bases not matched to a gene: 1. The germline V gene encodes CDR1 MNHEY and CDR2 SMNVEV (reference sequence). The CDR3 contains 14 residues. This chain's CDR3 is CASSFGTGDNEQFF. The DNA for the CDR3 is TGTGCCAGCAGTTTCGGGACAGGGGACAATGAGCAGTTCTTC.

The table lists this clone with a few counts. CDR3 loop: CASSPRTDSPLHF. CDR3 bases: TGTGCCAGCAGCCCCAGGACAGATTCACCCCTCCACTTT. The chain carries TRBV14 and TRBJ1-6; a weak D match, TRBD1 (6 bases). Looked up from germline, CDR1 is SGHDN and CDR2 is FVKESK. The ends were cut back, 4 bases at V and 8 bases at J, with 9 bases in the middle. The CDR3 is 13 amino acids.

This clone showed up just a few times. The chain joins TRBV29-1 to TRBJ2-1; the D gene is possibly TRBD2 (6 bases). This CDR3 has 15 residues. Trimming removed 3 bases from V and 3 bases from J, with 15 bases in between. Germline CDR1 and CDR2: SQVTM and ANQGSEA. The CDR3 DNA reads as TGCAGCGTTGACGAGGAGGGACTCGACTACAATGAGCAGTTCTTC. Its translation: CSVDEEGLDYNEQFF.

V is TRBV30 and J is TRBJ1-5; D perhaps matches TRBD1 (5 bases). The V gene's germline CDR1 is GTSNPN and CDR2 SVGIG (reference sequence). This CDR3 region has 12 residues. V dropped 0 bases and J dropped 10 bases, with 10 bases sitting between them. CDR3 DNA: TGTGCCTGGAGTGTGGGGGGTGTTCCCCAGCATTTT. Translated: CAWSVGGVPQHF.

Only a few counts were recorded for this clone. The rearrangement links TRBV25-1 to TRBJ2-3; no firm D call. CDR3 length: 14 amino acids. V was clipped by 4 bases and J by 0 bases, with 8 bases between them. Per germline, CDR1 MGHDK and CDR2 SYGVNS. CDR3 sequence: CASSAWSSTDTQYF. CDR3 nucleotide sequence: TGTGCCAGCAGTGCGTGGAGCAGCACAGATACGCAGTATTTT.

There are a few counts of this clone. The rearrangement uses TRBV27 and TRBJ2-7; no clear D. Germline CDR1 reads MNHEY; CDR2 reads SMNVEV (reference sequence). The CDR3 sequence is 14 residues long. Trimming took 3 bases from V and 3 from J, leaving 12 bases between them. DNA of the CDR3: TGTGCCAGCAGTTTTCGGAATAAAGTCTACGAGCAGTACTTC. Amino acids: CASSFRNKVYEQYF.

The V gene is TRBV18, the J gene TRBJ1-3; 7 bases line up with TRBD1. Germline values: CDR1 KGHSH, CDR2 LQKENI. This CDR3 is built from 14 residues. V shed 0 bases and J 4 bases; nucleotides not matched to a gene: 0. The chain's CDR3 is CASSPPGQGNTIYF. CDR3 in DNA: TGTGCCAGCTCACCACCGGGACAGGGAAACACCATATATTTT.

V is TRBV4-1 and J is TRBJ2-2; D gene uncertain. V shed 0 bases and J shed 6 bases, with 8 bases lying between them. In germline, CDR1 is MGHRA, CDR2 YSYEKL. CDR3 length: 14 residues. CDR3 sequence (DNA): TGCGCCAGCAGCCAAGATTGGCCAGCCGGGGAGCTGTTTTTT. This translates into CASSQDWPAGELFF.

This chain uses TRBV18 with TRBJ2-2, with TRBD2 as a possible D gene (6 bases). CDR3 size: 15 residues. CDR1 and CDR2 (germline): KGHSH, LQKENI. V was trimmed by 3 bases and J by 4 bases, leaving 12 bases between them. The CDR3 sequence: CASSPPGAATGELFF. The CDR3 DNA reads TGTGCCAGCTCACCCCCGGGAGCGGCCACCGGGGAGCTGTTTTTT.

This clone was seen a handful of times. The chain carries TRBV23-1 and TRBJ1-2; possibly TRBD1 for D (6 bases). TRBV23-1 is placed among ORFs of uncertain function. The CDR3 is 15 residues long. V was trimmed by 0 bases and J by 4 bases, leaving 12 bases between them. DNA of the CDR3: TGCGCCAGCAGTCAATCGGGGGGCGGCCCCTATGGCTACACCTTC. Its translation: CASSQSGGGPYGYTF.

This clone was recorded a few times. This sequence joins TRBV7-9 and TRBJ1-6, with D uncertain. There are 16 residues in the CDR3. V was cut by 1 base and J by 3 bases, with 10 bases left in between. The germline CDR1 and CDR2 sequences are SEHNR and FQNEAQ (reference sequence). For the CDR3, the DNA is TGTGCCAGCAGCTTAGACCAAGGGCTCTATAATTCACCCCTCCACTTT. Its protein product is CASSLDQGLYNSPLHF. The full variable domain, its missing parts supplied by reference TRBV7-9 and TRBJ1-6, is DTGVSQNPRHKITKRGQNVTFRCDPISEHNRLYWYRQTLGQGPEFLTYFQNEAQLEKSRLLSDRFSAERPKGSFSTLEIQRTEQGDSAMYLCASSLDQGLYNSPLHFGNGTRLTVT.

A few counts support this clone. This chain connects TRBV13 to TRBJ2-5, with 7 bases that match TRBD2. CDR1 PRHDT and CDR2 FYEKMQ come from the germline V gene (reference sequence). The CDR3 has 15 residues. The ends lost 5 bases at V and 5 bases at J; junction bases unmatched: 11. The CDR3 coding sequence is TGTGCCAGCAGCCCCCAAACTAGCGCGCAGGAGACCCAGTACTTC. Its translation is CASSPQTSAQETQYF. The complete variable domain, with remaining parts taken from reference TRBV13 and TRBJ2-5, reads AAGVIQSPRHLIKEKRETATLKCYPIPRHDTVYWYQQGPGQDPQFLISFYEKMQSDKGSIPDRFSAQQFSDYHSELNMSSLELGDSALYFCASSPQTSAQETQYFGPGTRLLVL.

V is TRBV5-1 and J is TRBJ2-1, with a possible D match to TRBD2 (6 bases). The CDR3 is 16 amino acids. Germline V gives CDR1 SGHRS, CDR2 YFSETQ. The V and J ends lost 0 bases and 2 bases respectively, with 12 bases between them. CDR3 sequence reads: CASSLETGVAYNEQFF. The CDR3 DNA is TGCGCCAGCAGCTTGGAAACGGGAGTCGCCTACAATGAGCAGTTCTTC.

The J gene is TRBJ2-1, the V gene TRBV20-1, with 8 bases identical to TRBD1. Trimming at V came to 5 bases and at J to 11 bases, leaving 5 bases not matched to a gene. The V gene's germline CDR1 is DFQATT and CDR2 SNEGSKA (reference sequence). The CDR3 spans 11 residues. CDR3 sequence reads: CSAAGGGKQFF. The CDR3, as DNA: TGCAGTGCTGCAGGGGGCGGAAAGCAGTTCTTC.

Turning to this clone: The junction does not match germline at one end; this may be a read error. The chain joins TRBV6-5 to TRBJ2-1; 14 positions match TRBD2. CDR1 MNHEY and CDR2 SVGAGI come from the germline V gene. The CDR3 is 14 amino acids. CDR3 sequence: CASSMGTSGRSPLF. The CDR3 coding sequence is TGTGCCAGCAGTATGGGGACTAGCGGGAGATCTCCCCTCTTC.

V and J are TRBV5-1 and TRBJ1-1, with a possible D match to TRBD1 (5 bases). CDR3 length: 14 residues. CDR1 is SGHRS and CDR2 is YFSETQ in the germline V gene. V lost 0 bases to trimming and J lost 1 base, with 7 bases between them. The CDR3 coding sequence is TGCGCCAGCAGCTTGGGACAGCCGAACACTGAAGCTTTCTTT. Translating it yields CASSLGQPNTEAFF.

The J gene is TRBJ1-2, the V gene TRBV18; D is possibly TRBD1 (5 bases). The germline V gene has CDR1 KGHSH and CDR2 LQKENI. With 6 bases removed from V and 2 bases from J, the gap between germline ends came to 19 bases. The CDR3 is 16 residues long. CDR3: CASSPRAGTTNYGYTF. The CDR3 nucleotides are TGTGCCAGCTCTCCCCGGGCCGGGACGACCAACTATGGCTACACCTTC. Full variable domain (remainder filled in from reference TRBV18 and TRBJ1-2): NAGVMQNPRHLVRRRGQEARLRCSPMKGHSHVYWYRQLPEEGLKFMVYLQKENIIDESGMPKERFSAEFPKEGPSILRIQQVVRGDSAAYFCASSPRAGTTNYGYTFGSGTRLTVV.